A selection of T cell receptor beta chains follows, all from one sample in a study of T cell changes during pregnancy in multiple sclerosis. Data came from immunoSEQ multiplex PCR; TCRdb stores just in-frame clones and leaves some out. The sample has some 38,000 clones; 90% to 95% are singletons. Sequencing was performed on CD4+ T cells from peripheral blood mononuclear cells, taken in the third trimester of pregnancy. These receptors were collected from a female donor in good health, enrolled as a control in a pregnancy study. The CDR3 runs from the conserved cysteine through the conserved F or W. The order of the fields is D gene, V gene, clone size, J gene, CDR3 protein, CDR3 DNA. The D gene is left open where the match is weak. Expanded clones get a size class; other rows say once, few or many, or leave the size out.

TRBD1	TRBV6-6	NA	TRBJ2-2	CASNRDRVGGELFF	TGTGCCAGCAACCGGGACAGGGTAGGCGGGGAGCTGTTTTTT
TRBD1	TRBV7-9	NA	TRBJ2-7	CASSLSSLIHTGAQYF	TGTGCCAGCAGCTTAAGCTCCCTCATTCATACAGGGGCACAGTACTTC
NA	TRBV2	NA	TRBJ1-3	CASSERVTIYF	TGTGCCAGCAGTGAAAGAGTCACCATATATTTT
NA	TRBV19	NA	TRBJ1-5	CASSVLGGVSNQPQHF	TGTGCCAGTAGTGTGTTAGGGGGGGTCAGCAATCAGCCCCAGCATTTT
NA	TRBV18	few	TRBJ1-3	CASSPPYFPGNTIYF	TGTGCCAGCTCACCACCCTACTTCCCTGGAAACACCATATATTTT
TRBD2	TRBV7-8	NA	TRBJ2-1	CASSSRDTGTSEQFF	TGTGCCAGCAGTTCCCGAGATACCGGGACTAGCGAGCAGTTCTTC
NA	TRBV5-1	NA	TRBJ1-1	CASSVDPKPNTEAFF	TGCGCCAGCAGCGTGGACCCTAAACCCAACACTGAAGCTTTCTTT
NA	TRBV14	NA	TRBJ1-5	CASSLPNQPQHF	TGTGCCAGCAGCCTCCCGAATCAGCCCCAGCATTTT
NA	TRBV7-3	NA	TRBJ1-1	CASSSTRDTEAFF	TGTGCCAGCAGCTCGACGAGGGACACTGAAGCTTTCTTT
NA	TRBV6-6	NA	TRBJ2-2	CASSRLGGANTGELFF	TGTGCCAGCAGCCGCCTTGGAGGGGCGAACACCGGGGAGCTGTTTTTT
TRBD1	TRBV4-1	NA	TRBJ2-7	CASSRVSGTGTYEQYF	TGCGCCAGCAGCCGAGTGTCCGGGACAGGGACCTACGAGCAGTACTTC
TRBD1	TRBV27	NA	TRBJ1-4	CASSATGGGNEKLFF	TGTGCCAGCAGTGCAACAGGGGGCGGTAATGAAAAACTGTTTTTT
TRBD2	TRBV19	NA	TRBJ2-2	CASSLGLAGGALFTGELFF	TGTGCCAGTAGTTTGGGCCTAGCGGGAGGGGCCCTGTTCACCGGGGAGCTGTTTTTT
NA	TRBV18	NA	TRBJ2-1	CASSPGGGSSYNEQFF	TGTGCCAGCTCACCAGGGGGCGGGAGCTCCTACAATGAGCAGTTCTTC
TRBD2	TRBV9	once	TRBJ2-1	CASSVLAGGYNEQFF	TGTGCCAGCAGCGTGCTAGCGGGGGGGTACAATGAGCAGTTCTTC
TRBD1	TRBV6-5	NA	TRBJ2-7	CASSYSQGVSYEQYF	TGTGCCAGCAGTTACTCACAGGGGGTCTCCTACGAGCAGTACTTC
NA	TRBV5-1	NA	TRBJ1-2	CASTLDRYGYTF	TGCGCCAGCACCTTGGACAGATATGGCTACACCTTC
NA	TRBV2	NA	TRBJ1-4	CASREQGPANEKLFF	TGTGCCAGCAGGGAACAGGGTCCGGCTAATGAAAAACTGTTTTTT
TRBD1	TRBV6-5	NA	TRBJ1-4	CASSYRGRREEKLFF	TGTGCCAGCAGTTACAGGGGGCGACGGGAGGAAAAACTGTTTTTT
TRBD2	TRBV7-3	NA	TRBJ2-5	CASSLIGTSQETQYF	TGTGCCAGCAGCTTAATAGGGACTAGCCAAGAGACCCAGTACTTC
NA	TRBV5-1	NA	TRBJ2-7	CASSLEAGVKSYEQYF	TGCGCCAGCAGCCTGGAGGCAGGGGTCAAATCCTACGAGCAGTACTTC
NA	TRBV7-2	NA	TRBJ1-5	CASNPKAGWPQHF	TGTGCCAGCAACCCAAAGGCGGGATGGCCCCAGCATTTT
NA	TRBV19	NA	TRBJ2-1	CASSIRGISYNEQFF	TGTGCCAGTAGTATTAGGGGGATATCTTACAATGAGCAGTTCTTC